Listed here are 27 T cell receptor beta chains from one sample, sequenced in a study of long-term antiretroviral therapy in people with HIV. At the survey level, the v3.0 immunoSEQ assay was run. The assay was immunoSEQ multiplex PCR, and TCRdb's table has in-frame clones only and misses some. The table records about 28,000 clones, 70% to 90% of them present only once. Sequenced material: unsorted PBMCs, taken 0.8 years before starting antiretroviral therapy. All receptors come from a man younger than 30 with HIV.

V is TRBV4-1 and J is TRBJ2-5; possibly TRBD1 for D (6 bases). The V and J ends lost 4 bases and 2 bases respectively, with 17 bases between them. CDR3 size: 16 residues. From germline, CDR1 is MGHRA and CDR2 YSYEKL. This chain's CDR3 is CASSLRGGRGQETQYF. CDR3 nucleotide sequence: TGCGCCAGCAGCCTTCGTGGGGGCAGGGGACAAGAGACCCAGTACTTC.

The rearrangement uses TRBV5-4 and TRBJ2-1; D is unresolved. Germline-derived CDR1 and CDR2 are SGHNT and YYREEE (reference sequence). V was cut by 4 bases and J by 7 bases, with 12 bases left in between. CDR3 length: 13 amino acids. The CDR3 sequence: CASSGPGRNEQFF. CDR3 in DNA: TGTGCCAGCAGCGGACCGGGCCGGAATGAGCAGTTCTTC.

The chain carries TRBV6-6 and TRBJ2-5; tentative D call: TRBD2 (6 bases). Trimming removed 2 bases at V and 0 bases at J, with 7 bases between. CDR1 and CDR2 (germline): MNHNY, SVGAGI (reference sequence). The CDR3 is 14 amino acids. CDR3: CASSYGGNQETQYF. The CDR3 nucleotides read TGTGCCAGCAGTTACGGGGGGAACCAAGAGACCCAGTACTTC.

The J gene is TRBJ2-2, the V gene TRBV9; the match to TRBD1 covers 7 bases. The CDR3 runs 18 residues. V lost 0 bases and J lost 2; bases outside the gene matches: 10. CDR1 is SGDLS and CDR2 is YYNGEE in the germline V gene. The CDR3, as DNA: TGTGCCAGCAGCGTAGGATCCTATGGGACAGCCAACACCGGGGAGCTGTTTTTT. Its translation is CASSVGSYGTANTGELFF.

This clone was observed a single time. The rearrangement links TRBV5-1 to TRBJ2-7, with TRBD1 matching over 7 bases. The germline CDR1 and CDR2 sequences are SGHRS and YFSETQ. V lost 0 bases and J lost 5; bases outside the gene matches: 14. The CDR3 length is 17 residues. CDR3 nucleotide sequence: TGCGCCAGCAGCTTGGGGGCCGACAGGGTTAATTGGAACGAGCAGTACTTC. Encoded protein: CASSLGADRVNWNEQYF.

CDR3 in amino acids: CAISDPDTQYF. Written as DNA, the CDR3 is TGTGCCATCAGTGATCCAGATACGCAGTATTTT. The rearrangement uses TRBV10-3 and TRBJ2-3; D gene uncertain. This CDR3 is 11 amino acids long. CDR1 is ENHRY, CDR2 SYGVKD, per germline. Trimming left V 3 bases short and J 4 bases short, with 2 bases between.

The chain uses TRBV4-2 and TRBJ2-1; 7 nucleotides align to TRBD1. CDR1 and CDR2 (germline): LGHNA, YNFKEQ. The CDR3 has 13 amino acids. V was pared by 4 bases and J by 9 bases, with 6 bases of the junction left unmatched. The DNA for the CDR3 is TGTGCCAGCAGCCCCCGGACAGGTCTTGAGCAGTTCTTC. Translating gives CASSPRTGLEQFF.

This chain connects TRBV7-2 to TRBJ1-2; D is undetermined. Deletions cut 7 bases from V and 2 bases from J, with 14 bases between. Per germline, CDR1 SGHTA and CDR2 FQGNSA. The CDR3 is 14 residues long. The CDR3 sequence is CASTLGGLNYGYTF. The DNA for the CDR3 is TGTGCCAGCACCCTAGGCGGGTTAAACTATGGCTACACCTTC.

V gene TRBV30 combines with J gene TRBJ2-7; D is ambiguous. Trimming took off 1 base at V and 5 bases at J, with 6 bases between the two ends. This CDR3 has 11 amino acids. CDR1 is GTSNPN, CDR2 SVGIG, per germline (reference sequence). The CDR3 DNA reads TGTGCCTGGAGTGCCCAAGACGAGCAGTACTTC. Amino acids: CAWSAQDEQYF.

The rearrangement uses TRBV11-1 and TRBJ2-5, with D unclear. The CDR3 is 16 amino acids. V lost 5 bases and J lost 1, with 17 bases in between. Per germline, CDR1 SGHAT and CDR2 FQDESV (reference sequence). CDR3 in DNA: TGTGCCAGCAGCCCCCTCGGTGGGATCATCCAAGAGACCCAGTACTTC. Translated: CASSPLGGIIQETQYF.

The rearrangement uses TRBV27 and TRBJ1-2; possibly TRBD1 for D (5 bases). The CDR3 is made up of 16 amino acids. V lost 5 bases and J 2 bases, leaving 18 bases between the germline ends. Germline V gene data show CDR1 as MNHEY and CDR2 as SMNVEV (reference sequence). This CDR3 reads CASSPQGSHLNYGYTF. CDR3 nucleotides: TGTGCCAGCAGTCCGCAGGGTTCCCATCTGAACTATGGCTACACCTTC.

The J gene is TRBJ2-2, the V gene TRBV9; 10 positions match TRBD2. This CDR3 contains 16 residues. Unmatched junction bases numbered 6, after V lost 0 bases and J lost 7 bases. The V gene's germline CDR1 is SGDLS and CDR2 YYNGEE. CDR3 residues: CASSVGSGGIFGELFF. CDR3 DNA sequence: TGTGCCAGCAGCGTAGGTAGCGGGGGGATCTTCGGGGAGCTGTTTTTT.

The chain has TRBV18 and TRBJ1-1; possible D gene TRBD1, 5 bases. The CDR3 is made up of 13 amino acids. Germline V gene lookup returns CDR1 KGHSH and CDR2 LQKENI. V was cut by 3 bases and J by 6 bases, with 11 bases left in between. CDR3 region: CASSPGGRAEAFF. DNA of the CDR3: TGTGCCAGCTCACCGGGGGGGAGGGCTGAAGCTTTCTTT.

This chain uses TRBV28 with TRBJ1-2, with no clear D. Germline assignment: CDR1 MDHEN and CDR2 SYDVKM. The CDR3 has 11 residues. V dropped 6 bases and J dropped 8 bases, with 10 bases sitting between them. DNA for the CDR3: TGTGCCAGCAGGGCAGGCCCCGGCTACACCTTC. Protein: CASRAGPGYTF.

The rearrangement joins TRBV25-1 to TRBJ1-1; D gene unclear. Germline CDR1 and CDR2: MGHDK and SYGVNS. V was clipped by 1 base and J by 4 bases, with 7 bases between them. CDR3 length: 13 amino acids. The CDR3 DNA sequence: TGTGCCAGCAGTGAATGGGAGGGCACTGAAGCTTTCTTT. It codes for CASSEWEGTEAFF.

V gene TRBV21-1 combines with J gene TRBJ1-2; the tabulated D call, TRBD1, remains unverified against the DNA. TRBV21-1 is shown as a pseudogene. The CDR3 loop spans 14 amino acids. The DNA of the CDR3 is TGTGCCAGCAGCAAAGGGGCCAGGGGATATGGCTACGCCTTC. Translated: CASSKGARGYGYAF.

This chain uses TRBV7-9 with TRBJ1-2; 7 nucleotides match TRBD1. With 4 bases clipped from V and 4 bases from J, the junction kept 6 bases outside the gene matches. CDR3 length: 14 residues. Germline lookup yields CDR1 SEHNR and CDR2 FQNEAQ (reference sequence). CDR3 coding DNA: TGTGCCAGCAGCTCCGGGACAGAGTTCTATGGCTACACCTTC. This encodes CASSSGTEFYGYTF.

The chain is built from TRBV6-6 and TRBJ1-1, with D perhaps TRBD1 (5 bases). This CDR3 comprises 11 residues. CDR1 MNHNY and CDR2 SVGAGI come from the germline V gene (reference sequence). V was cut by 6 bases and J by 8 bases, with 10 bases left in between. CDR3 loop: CASRHAGEAFF. As DNA, the CDR3 is TGTGCCAGCAGGCATGCAGGGGAAGCTTTCTTT.

J is TRBJ1-2 and V is TRBV5-4; D is uncertain. V was clipped by 4 bases and J by 8 bases, with 15 bases between them. The CDR3 spans 13 residues. The germline V gene encodes CDR1 SGHNT and CDR2 YYREEE (reference sequence). For the CDR3, the DNA is TGTGCCAGCAGCCCCTACCTGGTAGACGGCTACACCTTC. This encodes CASSPYLVDGYTF.

This rearrangement joins TRBV7-6 to TRBJ1-2; 7 bases are a match to TRBD1. This CDR3 contains 13 residues. Germline-derived CDR1 and CDR2 are SGHVS and FNYEAQ. The V gene end was trimmed by 5 bases and the J gene end by 7 bases; junction bases not matched to a gene: 7. CDR3 sequence (DNA): TGTGCCAGCAGCGTACGACAGGGAGGTGGCTACACCTTC. Protein product: CASSVRQGGGYTF.

This clone appeared a single time. The chain combines TRBV7-6 with TRBJ2-1; D may be TRBD2 (5 bases). The CDR3 length is 13 residues. With 5 bases removed from V and 7 bases from J, the gap between germline ends came to 12 bases. Germline V gene lookup returns CDR1 SGHVS and CDR2 FNYEAQ. CDR3 in DNA: TGTGCCAGCAGCCCAGAAGGACTTAATGAGCAGTTCTTC. Its translation is CASSPEGLNEQFF.

The rearrangement uses TRBV7-2 and TRBJ2-6; D is possibly TRBD1 (6 bases). Trimming took off 4 bases at V and 3 bases at J, with 10 bases between the two ends. The CDR3 runs to 15 residues. The germline gives CDR1 SGHTA, CDR2 FQGNSA. The CDR3 bases are TGTGCCAGCAGCTACAGGGCTAGTGGGGCCAACGTCCTGACTTTC. Its translation is CASSYRASGANVLTF.

The chain joins TRBV10-3 to TRBJ2-2; 10 bases line up with TRBD2. CDR1 is ENHRY and CDR2 is SYGVKD in the germline V gene. Germline trimming cut 4 bases from V and 1 base from J; bases unmatched to any gene: 0. The CDR3 is 15 residues long. The CDR3 protein is CAISGLAGNTGELFF. The CDR3 nucleotides read TGTGCCATCAGTGGACTAGCGGGGAACACCGGGGAGCTGTTTTTT.

V and J are TRBV19 and TRBJ1-5; 8 bases fit TRBD1. The J segment lost 4 bases and the V segment lost 10 bases, leaving 12 bases of the junction unmatched. The CDR3 has 15 residues. The V gene's germline CDR1 is LNHDA and CDR2 SQIVND (reference sequence). For the CDR3, the DNA is TGTGCCACCCGAGCCGGTACAGGGGGGAATCAGCCCCAGCATTTT. Translation gives CATRAGTGGNQPQHF. Supplemented by reference TRBV19 and TRBJ1-5, the full variable domain reads DGGITQSPKYLFRKEGQNVTLSCEQNLNHDAMYWYRQDPGQGLRLIYYSQIVNDFQKGDIAEGYSVSREKKESFPLTVTSAQKNPTAFYLCATRAGTGGNQPQHFGDGTRLSIL.

This clone was seen once. The rearrangement links TRBV27 to TRBJ2-1; D call uncertain. This CDR3 region has 17 residues. Germline CDR1 and CDR2: MNHEY and SMNVEV (reference sequence). V shed 2 bases and J shed 5 bases, with 19 bases lying between them. CDR3 region: CASSLIGRLRNDNEQFF. CDR3 in DNA: TGTGCCAGCAGTTTAATCGGGCGACTTAGAAATGACAATGAGCAGTTCTTC.

This clone was found once. The chain combines TRBV2 with TRBJ1-2; TRBD1 aligns across 8 bases. This CDR3 region has 14 residues. Trimming cost V 1 base and J 4 bases; bases outside gene matches: 2. Germline V gene sequence: CDR1 SNHLY, CDR2 FYNNEI. CDR3 coding DNA: TGTGCCAGCAGTGAAGGGACAGGGTCCTATGGCTACACCTTC. It codes for CASSEGTGSYGYTF.

This chain links TRBV5-4 with TRBJ1-1, with D unresolved. This CDR3 region has 14 residues. CDR1 is SGHNT, CDR2 YYREEE, per germline (reference sequence). Trimming removed 4 bases at V and 4 bases at J, with 14 bases between. The CDR3 coding sequence is TGTGCCAGCAGCCCCAATGGAGGTAGCACTGAAGCTTTCTTT. It translates to CASSPNGGSTEAFF.